The rows below give T cell receptor beta chains drawn from one sample of a study of blood T cells in healthy people across ages. TCRdb used MiXCR to reprocess the 5' RACE reads, holding one entry per CDR3 protein. There are 650,000 to 1,000,000 distinct CDR3 sequences in the sample; about 45% occur only once, and 15% to 20% lies in the top ten. The sample taken for sequencing was blood. All receptors come from a man older than 75 in good health. Each CDR3 is given with its conserved first and last residue. Each record gives: clone size, J gene, V gene, D gene, CDR3 protein, CDR3 DNA. D genes are given only for firm matches. The size of a clone is reported for some rows only, either as once, few or many, or as a class for expanded clones.

>NA|TRBJ1-1|TRBV13|NA
CASSQGTGFTEAFF
TGTGCCAGCAGCCAGGGGACGGGATTCACTGAAGCTTTCTTT
>NA|TRBJ1-2|TRBV6-5|NA
CASSYSIRTDGYTF
TGTGCCAGCAGTTACTCGATTAGGACAGATGGCTACACCTTC
>many|TRBJ2-1|TRBV4-3|NA
CASSQDLAFNEQFF
TGCGCCAGCAGCCAAGATTTGGCTTTTAATGAGCAGTTCTTC
>few|TRBJ2-1|TRBV6-1|NA
CASTRGGSGDEQFF
TGTGCCAGCACCCGCGGAGGGAGTGGGGATGAGCAGTTCTTC
>few|TRBJ2-2|TRBV2|TRBD1
CASGKGQGITGELFF
TGTGCCAGCGGAAAGGGACAGGGAATTACCGGGGAGCTGTTTTTT
>few|TRBJ2-7|TRBV29-1|NA
CSVEGTVGYEQYF
TGCAGCGTTGAAGGGACAGTAGGCTACGAGCAGTACTTC
>NA|TRBJ2-6|TRBV6-5|NA
CASRKQSSGANVLTF
TGTGCCAGCAGAAAACAGAGCTCTGGGGCCAACGTCCTGACTTTC
>few|TRBJ2-3|TRBV7-3|NA
CASSLTSIGSRVALGTDTQYF
TGTGCCAGCAGCTTAACGTCCATCGGATCCAGGGTTGCCTTGGGCACAGATACGCAGTATTTT
>NA|TRBJ2-7|TRBV20-1|TRBD1
CSAKTGTGGDEQYF
TGCAGTGCTAAGACCGGGACAGGTGGAGACGAGCAGTACTTC
>many|TRBJ2-3|TRBV9|NA
CASSVVWGQGADTQYF
TGTGCCAGCAGCGTAGTTTGGGGACAAGGTGCAGATACGCAGTATTTT
>NA|TRBJ2-5|TRBV2|TRBD2
CASSVAGRGETQYF
TGTGCCAGCAGTGTAGCCGGGAGGGGAGAGACCCAGTACTTC
>NA|TRBJ2-7|TRBV27|NA
CASRRDAGRTIYEQYF
TGTGCCAGCAGGAGAGACGCGGGACGGACGATCTACGAGCAGTACTTC
>few|TRBJ2-7|TRBV4-2|TRBD2
CASSQASGSSYEQYF
TGTGCCAGCAGCCAAGCTAGCGGGAGCTCCTACGAGCAGTACTTC
>NA|TRBJ1-2|TRBV29-1|NA
CSVERPESPSGYTF
TGCAGCGTTGAACGGCCGGAATCCCCTTCAGGCTACACCTTC
>NA|TRBJ1-5|TRBV6-5|TRBD1
CASSYSYIQGASNQPQHF
TGTGCCAGCAGTTACTCATATATACAGGGGGCTAGCAATCAGCCCCAGCATTTT
>NA|TRBJ2-7|TRBV5-1|TRBD2
CASSGRAGGREQYF
TGCGCCAGCAGCGGACGAGCGGGAGGTCGCGAGCAGTACTTC
>NA|TRBJ2-5|TRBV5-1|NA
CASSPTTDSLPYF
TGCGCCAGCAGCCCCACTACCGACAGTCTACCGTACTTC
>NA|TRBJ2-3|TRBV5-1|NA
CASSYDRPNPDTQYF
TGCGCCAGCAGCTATGACCGGCCCAACCCAGATACGCAGTATTTT
>NA|TRBJ2-7|TRBV7-8|NA
CASSSEAQSSYNEQYF
TGTGCCAGCAGCTCCGAGGCCCAGAGCTCCTACAATGAGCAGTACTTC
>NA|TRBJ2-3|TRBV6-1|NA
CATEQGTDTQYF
TGTGCCACAGAACAGGGCACAGATACGCAGTATTTT
>NA|TRBJ1-2|TRBV30|NA
CAWSGSGGPYYGYTF
TGTGCCTGGAGTGGTTCTGGGGGCCCCTACTATGGCTACACCTTC
>NA|TRBJ2-7|TRBV4-2|NA
CASSQDPGGGSYNEQYF
TGTGCCAGCAGCCAAGACCCGGGAGGGGGCTCCTACAATGAGCAGTACTTC
>NA|TRBJ2-7|TRBV5-1|NA
CASSARGVDSYEQYF
TGCGCCAGCAGCGCCCGGGGCGTTGACTCCTACGAGCAGTACTTC
>NA|TRBJ2-2|TRBV4-2|NA
CASSQSAGELFF
TGTGCCAGCAGCCAATCAGCCGGGGAGCTGTTTTTT
>NA|TRBJ2-1|TRBV20-1|NA
CSADFFAVGNEQFF
TGCAGTGCAGACTTTTTTGCCGTCGGAAATGAGCAGTTCTTC
>many|TRBJ2-7|TRBV20-1|TRBD2
CSASPGRRLAGIYEQYF
TGCAGTGCTAGTCCCGGGAGGAGACTAGCGGGAATCTACGAGCAGTACTTC
>NA|TRBJ2-4|TRBV5-6|TRBD1
CASSHAPRDREQYF
TGTGCCAGCAGCCACGCACCGAGGGACAGGGAGCAGTACTTC
>NA|TRBJ2-1|TRBV7-8|NA
CASSLGGSRSSYNEQFF
TGTGCCAGCAGCTTAGGGGGTAGCAGGAGCTCCTACAATGAGCAGTTCTTC
>NA|TRBJ2-3|TRBV6-1|NA
CASSEAWRGTDTQYF
TGTGCCAGCAGTGAAGCCTGGCGGGGCACAGATACGCAGTATTTT